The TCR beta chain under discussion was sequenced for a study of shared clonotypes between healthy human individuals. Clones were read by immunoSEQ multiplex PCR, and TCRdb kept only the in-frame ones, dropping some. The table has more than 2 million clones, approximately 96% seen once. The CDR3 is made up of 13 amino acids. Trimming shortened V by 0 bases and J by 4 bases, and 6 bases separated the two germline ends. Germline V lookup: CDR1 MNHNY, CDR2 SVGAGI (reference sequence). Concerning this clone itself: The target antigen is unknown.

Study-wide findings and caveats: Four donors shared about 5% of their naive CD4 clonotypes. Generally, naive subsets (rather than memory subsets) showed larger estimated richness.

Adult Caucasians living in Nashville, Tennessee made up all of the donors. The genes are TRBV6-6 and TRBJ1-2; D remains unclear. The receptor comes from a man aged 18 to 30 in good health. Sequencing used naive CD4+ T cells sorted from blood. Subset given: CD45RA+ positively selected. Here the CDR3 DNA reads TGTGCCAGCAGTTACTCACTGTTCTATGGCTACACCTTC. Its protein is CASSYSLFYGYTF.